The 8 T cell receptor beta chains below were found in one sample sequenced in a study of OX40 agonist ivuxolimab in advanced cancers. Data came from immunoSEQ multiplex PCR; TCRdb stores just in-frame clones and leaves some out. The table shows tens of thousands of clones, with roughly 90% occurring only once. This sample comprised CD4+ or CD8+ T cells sorted from blood, obtained in a trial of the OX40 agonist ivuxolimab. These receptors all come from an adult with an advanced solid tumor such as melanoma, head and neck, liver or kidney cancer.

This chain links TRBV27 with TRBJ2-2, with 11 bases identical to TRBD2. Per germline, CDR1 MNHEY and CDR2 SMNVEV (reference sequence). With V trimmed by 1 base and J by 7 bases, 8 bases remained unmatched. This CDR3 is built from 17 residues. The CDR3 sequence: CASSLLVAGGPGGELFF. The CDR3 DNA reads TGTGCCAGCAGTTTATTGGTAGCGGGAGGGCCGGGCGGGGAGCTGTTTTTT.

The rearrangement uses TRBV7-8 and TRBJ2-7, with D perhaps TRBD2 (5 bases). The CDR3 sequence is 14 residues long. CDR1 is SGHVS and CDR2 is FQNEAQ in the germline V gene. Trimming took off 5 bases at V and 2 bases at J, with 13 bases between the two ends. CDR3 amino acids: CASSPTTGTYEQYF. For the CDR3, the DNA is TGTGCCAGCAGCCCTACTACGGGAACCTACGAGCAGTACTTC. Based on the CDR3 plus reference TRBV7-8 and TRBJ2-7, the full variable domain is GAGVSQSPRYKVAKRGQDVALRCDPISGHVSLFWYQQALGQGPEFLTYFQNEAQLDKSGLPSDRFFAERPEGSVSTLKIQRTQQEDSAVYLCASSPTTGTYEQYFGPGTRLTVT.

The rearrangement links TRBV9 to TRBJ1-2; 11 nucleotides agree with TRBD1. The CDR3 has 14 residues. The junction had 6 bases not matched to a gene; V was cut back by 4 bases and J by 7 bases. CDR1 and CDR2 from the germline V gene are SGDLS and YYNGEE. CDR3 sequence: CASSPGQGVSGYTF. In DNA form, the CDR3 reads TGTGCCAGCAGCCCGGGACAGGGGGTTAGTGGCTACACCTTC.

The V call is TRBV29-1, the J call TRBJ2-6; D gene uncertain. The germline V gene has CDR1 SQVTM and CDR2 ANQGSEA. CDR3 length: 14 residues. Trimming cost V 1 base and J 0 bases, with 4 bases left between them. The CDR3 nucleotides are TGCAGCGTTGAAGCGGGCTCTGGGGCCAACGTCCTGACTTTC. Amino acids: CSVEAGSGANVLTF.

V and J are TRBV21-1 and TRBJ2-7; TRBD2 is the table's D call and was not checked against the DNA. TRBV21-1 is recorded as a pseudogene. The length of the CDR3 is 16 residues. DNA for the CDR3: TGTGCCAGCAGCAAAATTCAGCCCACGGAGAGCCACGAGCAGTACTTC. Encoded protein: CASSKIQPTESHEQYF.

The V and J genes are TRBV9 and TRBJ1-2; 8 positions agree with TRBD1. Trimming took 2 bases from V and 6 from J; bases not matched to a gene: 6. This CDR3 is built from 14 residues. The V gene's germline CDR1 is SGDLS and CDR2 YYNGEE. CDR3 DNA: TGTGCCAGCAGCGTGGACAGGGTAGCCGATGGCTACACCTTC. Its translation is CASSVDRVADGYTF.

The V gene is TRBV7-2, the J gene TRBJ2-3; D is unresolved. The CDR3 length is 11 residues. CDR1 is SGHTA, CDR2 FQGNSA, per germline. The V end lost 5 bases, the J end lost 6 bases, and 6 bases lay between the germline ends. The CDR3 nucleotides are TGTGCCAGCAGCCCGAGGGATACGCAGTATTTT. It translates to CASSPRDTQYF.

The rearrangement links TRBV11-3 to TRBJ2-1; 7 nucleotides agree with TRBD2. The J segment lost 3 bases and the V segment lost 0 bases, leaving 8 bases of the junction unmatched. In germline, CDR1 is SGHNT, CDR2 YENEEA. This CDR3 spans 17 amino acids. For the CDR3, the DNA is TGTGCCAGCAGCTTAGATCGGAGGCGGGAGCTCTACAATGAGCAGTTCTTC. Amino acids: CASSLDRRRELYNEQFF.